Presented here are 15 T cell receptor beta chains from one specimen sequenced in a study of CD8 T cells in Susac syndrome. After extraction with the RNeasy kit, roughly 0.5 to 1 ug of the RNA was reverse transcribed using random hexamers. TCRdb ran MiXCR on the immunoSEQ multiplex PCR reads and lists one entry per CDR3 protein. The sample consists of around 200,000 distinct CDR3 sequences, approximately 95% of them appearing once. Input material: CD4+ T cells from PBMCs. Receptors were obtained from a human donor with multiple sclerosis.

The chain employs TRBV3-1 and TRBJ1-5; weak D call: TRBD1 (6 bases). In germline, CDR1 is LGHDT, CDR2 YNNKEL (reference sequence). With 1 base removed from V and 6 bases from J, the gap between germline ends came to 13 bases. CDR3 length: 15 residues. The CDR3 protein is CASSQGFGGAQPQHF. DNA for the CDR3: TGTGCCAGCAGCCAAGGGTTCGGGGGGGCTCAGCCCCAGCATTTT.

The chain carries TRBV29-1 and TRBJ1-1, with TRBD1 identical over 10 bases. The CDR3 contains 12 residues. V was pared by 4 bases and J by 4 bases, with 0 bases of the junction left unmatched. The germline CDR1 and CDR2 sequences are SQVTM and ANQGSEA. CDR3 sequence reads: CSVGDRGTEAFF. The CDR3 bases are TGCAGCGTTGGGGACAGGGGCACTGAAGCTTTCTTT.

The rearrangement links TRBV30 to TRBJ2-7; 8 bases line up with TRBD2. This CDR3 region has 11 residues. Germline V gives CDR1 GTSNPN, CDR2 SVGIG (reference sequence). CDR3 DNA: TGTGCAGGGCGGGGGGCTTACGAGCAGTACTTC. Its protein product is CAGRGAYEQYF.

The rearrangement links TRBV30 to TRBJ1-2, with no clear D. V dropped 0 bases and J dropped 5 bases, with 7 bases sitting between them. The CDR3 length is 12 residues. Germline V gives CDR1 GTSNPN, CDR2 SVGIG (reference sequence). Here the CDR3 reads CAWSVQAYGYTF. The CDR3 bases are TGTGCCTGGAGTGTTCAGGCGTATGGCTACACCTTC.

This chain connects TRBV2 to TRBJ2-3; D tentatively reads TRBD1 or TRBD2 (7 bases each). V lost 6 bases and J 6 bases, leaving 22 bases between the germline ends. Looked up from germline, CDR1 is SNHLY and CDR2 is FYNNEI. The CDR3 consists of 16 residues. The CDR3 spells CASRGGTANLMDTQYF. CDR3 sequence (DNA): TGTGCCAGCAGGGGAGGGACAGCGAACCTTATGGATACGCAGTATTTT.

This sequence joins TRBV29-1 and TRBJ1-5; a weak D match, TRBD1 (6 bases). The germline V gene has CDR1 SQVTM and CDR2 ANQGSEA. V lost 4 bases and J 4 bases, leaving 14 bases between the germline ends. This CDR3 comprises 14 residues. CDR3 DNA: TGCAGCGTTGTATGGGACAATGGGAATCAGCCCCAGCATTTT. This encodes CSVVWDNGNQPQHF.

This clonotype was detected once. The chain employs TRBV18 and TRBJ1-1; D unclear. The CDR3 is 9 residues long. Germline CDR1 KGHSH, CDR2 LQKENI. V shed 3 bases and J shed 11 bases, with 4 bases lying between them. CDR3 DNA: TGTGCCAGCTCACCGGGGGCTTTCTTT. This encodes CASSPGAFF.

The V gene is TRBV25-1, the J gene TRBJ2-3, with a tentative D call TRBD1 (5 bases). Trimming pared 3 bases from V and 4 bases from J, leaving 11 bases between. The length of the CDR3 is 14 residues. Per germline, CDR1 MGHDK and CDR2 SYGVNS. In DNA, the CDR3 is TGTGCCAGCAGTGATGCGGCAGGGTCAGATACGCAGTATTTT. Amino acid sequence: CASSDAAGSDTQYF.

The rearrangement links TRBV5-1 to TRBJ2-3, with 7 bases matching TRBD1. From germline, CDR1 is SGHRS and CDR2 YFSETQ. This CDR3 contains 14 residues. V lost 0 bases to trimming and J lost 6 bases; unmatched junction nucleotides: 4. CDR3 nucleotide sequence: TGCGCCAGCAGCTTGGAGGGGGCGAGGGATACGCAGTATTTT. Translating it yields CASSLEGARDTQYF.

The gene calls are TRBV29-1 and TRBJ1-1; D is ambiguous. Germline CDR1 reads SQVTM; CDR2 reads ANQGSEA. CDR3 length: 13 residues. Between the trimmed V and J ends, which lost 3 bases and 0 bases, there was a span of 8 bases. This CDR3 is CSVDLWVNTEAFF. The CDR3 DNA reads TGCAGCGTTGACCTTTGGGTGAACACTGAAGCTTTCTTT.

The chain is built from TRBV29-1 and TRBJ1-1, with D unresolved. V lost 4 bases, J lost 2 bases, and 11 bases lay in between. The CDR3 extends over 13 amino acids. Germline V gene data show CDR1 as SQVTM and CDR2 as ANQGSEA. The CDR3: CSVGPDSNTEAFF. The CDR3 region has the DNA TGCAGCGTTGGTCCAGACTCAAACACTGAAGCTTTCTTT.

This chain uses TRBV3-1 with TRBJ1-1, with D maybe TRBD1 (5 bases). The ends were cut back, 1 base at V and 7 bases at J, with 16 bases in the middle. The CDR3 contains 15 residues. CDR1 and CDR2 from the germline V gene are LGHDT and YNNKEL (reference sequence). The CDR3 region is CASSQGLKGRGEAFF. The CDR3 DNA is TGTGCCAGCAGCCAAGGCCTCAAGGGGAGGGGTGAAGCTTTCTTT.

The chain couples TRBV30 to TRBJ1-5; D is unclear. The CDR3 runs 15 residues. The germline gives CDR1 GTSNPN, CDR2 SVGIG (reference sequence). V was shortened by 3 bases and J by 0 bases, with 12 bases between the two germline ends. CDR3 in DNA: TGTGCCTGGAGCTCAGGTGACTATAGCAATCAGCCCCAGCATTTT. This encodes CAWSSGDYSNQPQHF.

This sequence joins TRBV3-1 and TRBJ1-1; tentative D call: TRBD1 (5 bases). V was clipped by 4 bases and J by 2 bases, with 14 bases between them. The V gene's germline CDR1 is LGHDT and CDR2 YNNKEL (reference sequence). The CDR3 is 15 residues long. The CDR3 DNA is TGTGCCAGCAGCCCTCGTTATGGGGCTAACACTGAAGCTTTCTTT. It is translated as CASSPRYGANTEAFF.

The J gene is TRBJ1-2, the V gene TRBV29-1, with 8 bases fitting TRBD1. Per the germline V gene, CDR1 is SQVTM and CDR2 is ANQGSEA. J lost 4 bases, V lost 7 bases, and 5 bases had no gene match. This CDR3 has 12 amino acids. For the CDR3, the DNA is TGCAGCGCCTTCAGGGGGCCCTATGGCTACACCTTC. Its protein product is CSAFRGPYGYTF.